Listed here is a single T cell receptor beta chain. Its antigen target is currently unknown. The input lacks base qualities; no much larger clone sits a single base away. CDR1 and CDR2 are drawn from the germline V gene: MNHEY, SVGAGI. From the cysteine up to the phenylalanine, the CDR3 has a length of 12 residues. Only the CDR3 region is kept as DNA, spanning 36 bases read in frame from base 1. The germline V end is reduced by 7 bases and the J end by 7 bases; junction bases left unmatched: 3. This record belongs to a study of CD8+ T cells in alopecia areata (dated by TCRdb to the late 2010s). Background for the entire study: Treated patients were enrolled in an open-label pilot trial of oral tofacitinib at 5 to 10 mg twice daily for moderate-to-severe alopecia areata. Patients stayed on tofacitinib for 6 to 18 months and then had 6 months of follow-up off drug so that delayed response and recurrence could be assessed. The SALT score, which quantifies the percentage of affected scalp surface area, was used to measure disease severity in treated patients. High-throughput TCRbeta sequencing was used to examine T cell clonal expansion in alopecia areata in both the C3H/HeJ mouse model and human patients. On the human side, TCRbeta sequencing was run on scalp tissue and on sorted CD4+ and CD8+ peripheral blood T cells from healthy controls and from alopecia areata patients with either patchy or totalis/universalis disease. Tofacitinib-treated patients had biopsies at baseline and at 4 and 24 weeks of treatment, with a later scalp biopsy in several patients. Clonality in the scalp was compared among normal scalp (n=4), patchy alopecia areata scalp (n=8), and alopecia totalis/universalis scalp (n=8). RNA was obtained with the PAXgene miRNA kit for fixed scalp, the miRNeasy kit for PBMCs, and the RNeasy kit for mouse skin. immunoSEQ multiplex PCR using 35 Vbeta forward primers and 13 Jbeta reverse primers was used to amplify TCRbeta CDR3 regions.

General findings and caveats noted by the study authors: Tofacitinib significantly lowered scalp clonality and the number of expanded CD8+ clones among the top 100 scalp clones. TCR sequences shared between patients were less clear than in mice, possibly partly because of HLA diversity in the patient population. Many expanded lesional clones persisted in scalp and blood during tofacitinib treatment, which may partly explain relapse after stopping treatment. Compared with normal scalp, lesional scalp, particularly in alopecia totalis/universalis, had higher clonality and more expanded CD8+ clones, which suggests antigenic drive. Because the treated cohort was small and had only one nonresponder, larger studies are needed to examine links between baseline CD8+ expansion and response. Resident alphabeta T cells in normal human skin are also sequenced, complicating scalp TCR repertoire analysis, unlike mouse skin dominated by gammadelta T cells.

Libraries were made using the immunoSEQ multiplex PCR assay. For TCR sequencing, RNA was extracted from every sample and reverse transcribed into cDNA to serve as template. SuperScript III was used to make first-strand cDNA, primed with a 2:1 mix of oligo-dT and random hexamers. A synthetic immune receptor repertoire was used to measure amplification bias, and any remaining bias was corrected computationally. The paper's data handling went like this. Raw reads were preprocessed to remove errors, and CDR3 was defined by IMGT conventions from the conserved cysteine to phenylalanine. Clonality was calculated as 1 minus Shannon entropy normalized by log2 of the number of productive unique TCRs. Scalp TCRbeta sequences were cross-referenced with sorted blood CD4 and CD8 repertoires so that the CD4 or CD8 identity of scalp clones could be inferred. TCRdb stores this immuneACCESS table with in-frame sequences only. Part of the clones is absent; in the studies checked, under half of the shortfall reflects unresolved V genes, and no reason is known for the rest. D and trimming come from the DNA, and the V and J calls and clone size come from that table. The sample has fewer than 100,000 clones on record, around 71% of them singletons. Roughly 17% of the sample rests with the top ten.

What this sample's treatment or condition label stands for: oral pan-JAK inhibitor, 5-10 mg twice daily. From alopecia areata patients, peripheral blood was collected along with lesional scalp punch biopsies. PBMCs were isolated by density centrifugation and stained for CD3, CD4 and CD8, and CD4+ and CD8+ T cells were sorted on a FACSAria. Specimen: CD8+ T cells sorted from blood, collected around week 46, from a patient treated with tofacitinib. The receptor chain draws on TRBV6-5 and TRBJ2-1; 8 nucleotides in the junction match TRBD2. The receptor was isolated from a human donor with alopecia areata. CDR3 protein: CASNRGGNEQFF. Here is the DNA: TGTGCCAGCAACCGGGGGGGTAATGAGCAGTTCTTC.